What follows are 14 T cell receptor beta chains derived from one specimen sequenced in a study of cytomegalovirus exposure and HLA in healthy donors. The PCR contained 60 Vbeta and 13 Jbeta primers. Sequenced by immunoSEQ multiplex PCR; TCRdb stores in-frame clones only, minus some. The sample consists of approximately 180,000 clones, 77% of them appearing once. The source material was PBMCs. Receptor source: an older woman in good health and CMV-seropositive.

This chain links TRBV6-1 with TRBJ2-7; D unresolved. V was clipped by 3 bases and J by 0 bases, with 15 bases between them. Per germline, CDR1 MNHNS and CDR2 SASEGT. The CDR3 spans 16 residues. The CDR3 protein is CASSDLIVNNSYEQYF. CDR3 DNA sequence: TGTGCCAGCAGTGATTTGATCGTGAACAACTCCTACGAGCAGTACTTC.

This clone was seen a few times. As DNA, the CDR3 is TGTGCCAGCAGCCGACTATCGAACACCGGGGAGCTGTTTTTT. Translated, it gives CASSRLSNTGELFF. J is TRBJ2-2 and V is TRBV27; the D gene is possibly TRBD2 (5 bases). With 6 bases removed from V and 0 bases from J, the gap between germline ends came to 8 bases. CDR3 length: 14 amino acids. CDR1 MNHEY and CDR2 SMNVEV come from the germline V gene (reference sequence).

The chain joins TRBV5-6 to TRBJ2-5; 9 bases are a match to TRBD1. V trimming: 2 bases; J trimming: 3 bases; junction bases outside the gene matches: 5. This CDR3 contains 15 residues. Germline CDR1 is SGHDT and CDR2 is YYEEEE. The CDR3, as DNA: TGTGCCAGCAGCTTTGGGGGACAGGGAAAAGAGACCCAGTACTTC. This gives the protein CASSFGGQGKETQYF.

The V call is TRBV27, the J call TRBJ2-1; 10 bases map to TRBD2. This CDR3 comprises 16 residues. Germline lookup yields CDR1 MNHEY and CDR2 SMNVEV (reference sequence). J gave up 4 bases and V 3 bases, and 6 bases lay outside the gene matches. The CDR3 sequence: CASSFLRTSGYNEQFF. In DNA, the CDR3 is TGTGCCAGCAGTTTTTTACGGACTAGCGGTTACAATGAGCAGTTCTTC.

The J gene is TRBJ1-2, the V gene TRBV5-1; no definite D call. V was pared by 0 bases and J by 7 bases, with 10 bases between. The CDR3 extends over 13 amino acids. Per the germline V gene, CDR1 is SGHRS and CDR2 is YFSETQ. The CDR3 here is CASSLEREGGYTF. In DNA form, the CDR3 reads TGCGCCAGCAGCTTGGAGAGGGAGGGTGGCTACACCTTC.

This chain connects TRBV7-2 to TRBJ2-7; 8 nucleotides match TRBD1. This CDR3 is built from 15 residues. V gave up 5 bases and J gave up 1 base; unmatched junction bases: 7. Germline CDR1 is SGHTA and CDR2 is FQGNSA. The CDR3 reads CASSAAGTGSYEQYF. The CDR3 DNA is TGTGCCAGCAGCGCCGCCGGGACAGGTTCCTACGAGCAGTACTTC. Looking up the rest from reference TRBV7-2 and TRBJ2-7 gives the full variable domain: GAGVSQSPSNKVTEKGKDVELRCDPISGHTALYWYRQSLGQGLEFLIYFQGNSAPDKSGLPSDRFSAERTGGSVSTLTIQRTQQEDSAVYLCASSAAGTGSYEQYFGPGTRLTVT.

The table lists this clone with a few counts. CDR3 sequence: CASTDNNEQFF. CDR3 sequence (DNA): TGTGCCAGCACTGACAACAATGAGCAGTTCTTC. The J gene is TRBJ2-1, the V gene TRBV28, with D hard to call. CDR1 is MDHEN, CDR2 SYDVKM, per germline. Trimming stripped 7 bases from V and 5 bases from J, with 6 bases between. CDR3 length equals 11 residues.

The CDR3 region is CASSRETEQYF. CDR3 nucleotide sequence: TGTGCCAGCAGCCGGGAAACCGAGCAGTACTTC. The V and J genes are TRBV19 and TRBJ2-7; weak D call: TRBD2 (5 bases). Germline-derived CDR1 and CDR2 are LNHDA and SQIVND (reference sequence). The CDR3 is made up of 11 amino acids. The V end was cut by 9 bases, the J end by 6 bases, with 12 bases between.

The CDR3, as DNA: TGTGCCAGCAGACGGACTAGCGGCACCCGCGAGCAGTACTTC. Its translation is CASRRTSGTREQYF. V usage is TRBV28 and J usage is TRBJ2-7; 10 positions agree with TRBD2. The germline gives CDR1 MDHEN, CDR2 SYDVKM. The J segment lost 6 bases and the V segment lost 6 bases, leaving 8 bases of the junction unmatched. The CDR3 spans 14 residues.

CDR3 DNA sequence: TGTGCCATCAGTATAGACAGGGGGCCCTACGAGCAGTACTTC. Its translation: CAISIDRGPYEQYF. This rearrangement joins TRBV10-3 to TRBJ2-7; TRBD1 agrees at 10 bases. This CDR3 is built from 14 residues. From germline, CDR1 is ENHRY and CDR2 SYGVKD. The V and J ends lost 5 bases and 2 bases, in that order; junction bases with no gene match: 3.

This chain connects TRBV9 to TRBJ2-7, with a possible D match to TRBD2 (5 bases). The CDR3 consists of 15 residues. Per germline, CDR1 SGDLS and CDR2 YYNGEE. V gave up 4 bases and J gave up 5 bases, with 19 bases separating them. The CDR3 DNA sequence: TGTGCCAGCAGCCCGATGTCGGTCGGGAAAAACGAGCAGTACTTC. Encoded protein: CASSPMSVGKNEQYF.

The chain couples TRBV9 to TRBJ2-7; the match to TRBD1 covers 7 bases. Per germline, CDR1 SGDLS and CDR2 YYNGEE. This CDR3 is 15 amino acids long. Trimming at V came to 0 bases and at J to 4 bases, leaving 7 bases not matched to a gene. The CDR3 region has the DNA TGTGCCAGCAGCGTAGTGGGAAAGGGGGCATACGAGCAGTACTTC. It specifies CASSVVGKGAYEQYF.

This clone has just a few counts. J is TRBJ1-4 and V is TRBV4-1, with 7 bases matching TRBD1. Germline lookup yields CDR1 MGHRA and CDR2 YSYEKL. Trimming took 4 bases from V and 7 from J; bases not matched to a gene: 3. CDR3 size: 13 residues. The CDR3 nucleotides read TGCGCCAGCAGCCTCTGGACAGGTGAAAAACTGTTTTTT. Translated: CASSLWTGEKLFF.

The gene calls are TRBV7-2 and TRBJ2-1; the match to TRBD2 covers 8 bases. The germline V gene encodes CDR1 SGHTA and CDR2 FQGNSA. Trimming at V came to 5 bases and at J to 3 bases, leaving 12 bases not matched to a gene. This CDR3 has 17 amino acids. CDR3 DNA sequence: TGTGCCAGCAGCCCCCGGGGTAGCGGGGAATTCTACAATGAGCAGTTCTTC. This codes for CASSPRGSGEFYNEQFF.